This T cell receptor beta chain was documented in a study of blood T cell repertoires in COVID-19. V dropped 0 bases and J dropped 0 bases, with 3 bases sitting between them. Germline CDR1 KGHDR, CDR2 SFDVKD. The CDR3 is made up of 14 amino acids. As to this clone: In the same sample, other DNA sequences code for this CDR3.

TCRdb's table, derived via immunoSEQ multiplex PCR, lists solely in-frame clones and lacks some. This table holds 150,000 or so clones, 88% found once. The receptor's source is a human donor in a cohort sampled during active COVID-19. This chain connects TRBV24-1 to TRBJ2-3, with unresolved D. The sample taken for sequencing was peripheral blood. The CDR3 spells CATSDLASTDTQYF. The CDR3 DNA sequence: TGTGCCACCAGTGATTTGGCGAGCACAGATACGCAGTATTTT.